This TCR beta chain was documented in a study of Tregs in tolerant kidney transplant recipients. Unstimulated regulatory T cells (CD4+CD25+CD127-), CD4+CD25- non-regulatory cells, CD4 and CD8 cells were FACS-sorted from thawed PBMCs. Concerning this clone: Its specificity is not known.

Study-level points and caveats: Tolerant patients' donor-specific Tregs expanded beyond overall Tregs, suggesting antigen-driven growth. Activated donor B cell expansion appeared to reveal the most relevant donor-specific TCRbeta repertoire. This study did not directly address biological reproducibility.

Sequencing used immunoSEQ multiplex PCR; TCRdb keeps in-frame clones, though not all of them. The sample has 90,000 to 130,000 clones, 90% seen once. Germline V lookup: CDR1 MNHEY, CDR2 SMNVEV (reference sequence). J lost 5 bases, V lost 6 bases, and 11 bases had no gene match. CDR3 length equals 17 residues. This sequence originates from a human donor who received a combined kidney and bone marrow transplant. The sequencing used CD4+ T cells from blood, collected before the transplant. The chain joins TRBV27 to TRBJ2-2; 11 nucleotides align to TRBD2. The CDR3: CASSRALAGGGTGELFF. The CDR3 coding sequence is TGTGCCAGCAGCCGTGCGCTAGCGGGAGGTGGGACCGGGGAGCTGTTTTTT.